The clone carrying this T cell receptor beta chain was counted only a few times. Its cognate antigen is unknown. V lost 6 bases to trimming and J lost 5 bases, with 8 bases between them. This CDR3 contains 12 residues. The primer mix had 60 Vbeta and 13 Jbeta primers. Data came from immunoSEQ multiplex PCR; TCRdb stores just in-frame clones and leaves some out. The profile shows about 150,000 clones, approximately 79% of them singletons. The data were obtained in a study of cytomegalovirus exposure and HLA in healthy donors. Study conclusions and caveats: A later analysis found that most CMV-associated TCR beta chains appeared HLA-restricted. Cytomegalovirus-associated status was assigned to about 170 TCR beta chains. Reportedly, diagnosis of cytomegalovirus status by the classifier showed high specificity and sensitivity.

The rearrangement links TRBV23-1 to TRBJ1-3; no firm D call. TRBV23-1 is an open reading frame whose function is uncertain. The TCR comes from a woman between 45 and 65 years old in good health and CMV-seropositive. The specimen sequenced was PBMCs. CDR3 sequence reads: CASSHLRNTIYF. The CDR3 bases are TGCGCCAGCAGCCACCTAAGAAACACCATATATTTT.